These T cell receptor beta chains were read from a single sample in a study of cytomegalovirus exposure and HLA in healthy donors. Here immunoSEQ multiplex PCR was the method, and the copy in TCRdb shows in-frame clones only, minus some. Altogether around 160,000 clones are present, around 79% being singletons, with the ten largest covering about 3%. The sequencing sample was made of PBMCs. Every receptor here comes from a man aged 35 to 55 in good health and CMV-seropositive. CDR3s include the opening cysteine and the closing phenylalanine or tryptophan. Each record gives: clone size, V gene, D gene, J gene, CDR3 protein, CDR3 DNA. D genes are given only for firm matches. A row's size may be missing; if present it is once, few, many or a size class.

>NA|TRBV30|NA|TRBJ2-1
CAWSPLGGEQFF
TGTGCCTGGAGCCCACTAGGCGGTGAGCAGTTCTTC
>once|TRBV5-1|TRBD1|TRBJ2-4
CASSPAGSGGENIQYF
TGCGCCAGCAGCCCCGCTGGGTCAGGGGGTGAAAACATTCAGTACTTC
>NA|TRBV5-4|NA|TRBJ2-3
CASSLGGPRDTDTQYF
TGTGCCAGCAGCTTGGGGGGGCCTAGAGACACAGATACGCAGTATTTT
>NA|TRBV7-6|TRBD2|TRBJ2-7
CASSSGLAGPYEQYF
TGTGCCAGCAGCTCGGGACTAGCGGGTCCCTACGAGCAGTACTTC
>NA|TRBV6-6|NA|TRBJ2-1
CASSRAAGGNEQFF
TGTGCCAGCAGCCGGGCCGCCGGAGGAAATGAGCAGTTCTTC
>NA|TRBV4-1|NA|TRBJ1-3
CASSQARITGNTIYF
TGCGCCAGCAGCCAAGCGAGGATAACCGGAAACACCATATATTTT
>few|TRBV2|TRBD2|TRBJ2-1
CASSEIPSGSSYNEQFF
TGTGCCAGCAGTGAAATTCCTAGCGGAAGCTCCTACAATGAGCAGTTCTTC
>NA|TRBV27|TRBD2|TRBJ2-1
CASSLGLAGINEQFF
TGTGCCAGCAGTTTGGGACTAGCGGGGATCAATGAGCAGTTCTTC
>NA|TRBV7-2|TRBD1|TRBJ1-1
CASSLTGITEAFF
TGTGCCAGCAGCTTGACAGGGATCACTGAAGCTTTCTTT
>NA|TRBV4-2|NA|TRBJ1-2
CASSQDRVWGYTF
TGTGCCAGCAGCCAAGACAGGGTCTGGGGCTACACCTTC
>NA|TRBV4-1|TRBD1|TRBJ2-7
CASSTRDRGSEQYF
TGCGCCAGCAGCACCCGGGACAGGGGGTCCGAGCAGTACTTC
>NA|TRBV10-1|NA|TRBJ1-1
CASSDGYEAFF
TGCGCCAGCAGTGACGGGTATGAAGCTTTCTTT
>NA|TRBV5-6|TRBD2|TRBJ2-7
CASYRAGGGRADEQYF
TGTGCCAGCTACCGGGCGGGGGGCGGGAGGGCCGATGAGCAGTACTTC
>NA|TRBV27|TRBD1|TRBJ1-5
CASRGQSPHQPQHF
TGTGCCAGCAGGGGACAGAGCCCGCATCAGCCCCAGCATTTT
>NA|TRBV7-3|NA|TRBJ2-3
CASSSRNAGSDTQYF
TGTGCCAGCAGCTCCCGGAATGCAGGGTCGGATACGCAGTATTTT
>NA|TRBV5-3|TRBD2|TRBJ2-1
CARTAGGKYNEQFF
TGTGCCAGAACAGCGGGAGGGAAGTACAATGAGCAGTTCTTC
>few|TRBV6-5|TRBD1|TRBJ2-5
CASTSGTGGRTQYF
TGTGCCAGCACCTCCGGGACAGGGGGTAGGACCCAGTACTTC
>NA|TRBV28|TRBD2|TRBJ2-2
CASSIGGARTGELFF
TGTGCCAGCAGTATCGGGGGGGCAAGGACCGGGGAGCTGTTTTTT
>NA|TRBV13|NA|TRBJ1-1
CASSLNRAPNTEAFF
TGTGCCAGCAGTTTGAACAGGGCCCCGAACACTGAAGCTTTCTTT
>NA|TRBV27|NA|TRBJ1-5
CASSLGRNQPQHF
TGTGCCAGCAGTTTAGGCAGAAATCAGCCCCAGCATTTT
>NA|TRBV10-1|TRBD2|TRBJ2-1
CASGTSGAYNEQFF
TGCGCCAGCGGGACTAGCGGAGCCTACAATGAGCAGTTCTTC
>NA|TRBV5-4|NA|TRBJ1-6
CASSLGGDHYNSPLHF
TGTGCCAGCAGCTTGGGGGGGGATCACTATAATTCACCCCTCCACTTT
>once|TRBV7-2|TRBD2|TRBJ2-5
CASSLGLAGGQETQYF
TGTGCCAGCAGCTTAGGACTAGCGGGAGGGCAAGAGACCCAGTACTTC
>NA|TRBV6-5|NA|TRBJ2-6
CASSSQGSGANVLTF
TGTGCCAGCAGTTCGCAGGGGTCTGGGGCCAACGTCCTGACTTTC
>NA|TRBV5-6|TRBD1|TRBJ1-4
CASSAQGTGEEKLFF
TGTGCCAGCAGCGCACAGGGGACAGGGGAGGAAAAACTGTTTTTT
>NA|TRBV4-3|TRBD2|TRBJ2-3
CASSQVRLAGLSTDTQYF
TGCGCCAGCAGCCAAGTCCGGCTAGCGGGACTTAGCACAGATACGCAGTATTTT
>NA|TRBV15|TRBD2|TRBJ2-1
CATSRGASGSNEQFF
TGTGCCACCAGCAGAGGGGCTAGCGGGAGTAATGAGCAGTTCTTC
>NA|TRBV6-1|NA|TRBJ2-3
CASSLAQGKDTQYF
TGTGCCAGCAGTCTCGCTCAGGGGAAGGATACGCAGTATTTT
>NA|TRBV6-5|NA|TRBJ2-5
CASRRQAQETQYF
TGTGCCAGCAGAAGACAGGCCCAAGAGACCCAGTACTTC
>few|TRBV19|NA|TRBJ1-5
CASSGTDASNQPQHF
TGTGCCAGTAGTGGAACAGACGCTAGCAATCAGCCCCAGCATTTT
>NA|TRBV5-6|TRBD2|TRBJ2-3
CASSEKVWPGLAGVTQYF
TGTGCCAGCAGCGAGAAGGTTTGGCCGGGACTAGCGGGAGTTACGCAGTATTTT
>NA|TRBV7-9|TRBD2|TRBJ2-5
CASSPSRTGREQETQYF
TGTGCCAGCAGCCCCTCACGGACCGGGAGGGAGCAAGAGACCCAGTACTTC
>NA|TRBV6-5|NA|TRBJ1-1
CASMTVNTEAFF
TGTGCCAGCATGACAGTGAACACTGAAGCTTTCTTT
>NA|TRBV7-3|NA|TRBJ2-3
CASKRAPTDTQYF
TGTGCCAGCAAGCGGGCACCCACAGATACGCAGTATTTT
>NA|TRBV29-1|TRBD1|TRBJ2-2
CSVGGQGSWTGELFF
TGCAGCGTTGGAGGACAGGGGAGTTGGACCGGGGAGCTGTTTTTT
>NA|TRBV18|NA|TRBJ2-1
CASSPQTGNSYNEQFF
TGTGCCAGCTCACCACAGACGGGAAACTCCTACAATGAGCAGTTCTTC
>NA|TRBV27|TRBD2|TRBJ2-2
CASRKSLAGGNTGELFF
TGTGCCAGCAGGAAAAGCCTAGCGGGAGGGAACACCGGGGAGCTGTTTTTT
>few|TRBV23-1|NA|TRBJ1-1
CASTPCETGLNTEAFF
TGCGCCAGCACACCGTGCGAAACAGGGTTGAACACTGAAGCTTTCTTT
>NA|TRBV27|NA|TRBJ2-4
CASSISDPRDIQYF
TGTGCCAGCAGTATCTCCGACCCGAGGGACATTCAGTACTTC
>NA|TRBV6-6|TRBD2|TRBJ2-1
CASSYQTSGTYNEQFF
TGTGCCAGCAGTTATCAGACTAGCGGGACGTACAATGAGCAGTTCTTC
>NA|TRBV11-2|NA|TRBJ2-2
CASSFGRDVGTGELFF
TGTGCCAGCAGCTTCGGGCGGGATGTGGGAACCGGGGAGCTGTTTTTT
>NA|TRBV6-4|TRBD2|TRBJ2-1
CASSDSPAGDYNEQFF
TGTGCCAGCAGTGACTCCCCAGCGGGGGACTACAATGAGCAGTTCTTC
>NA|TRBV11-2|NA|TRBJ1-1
CASSTAGNVNTEAFF
TGTGCCAGCAGCACGGCAGGTAACGTTAACACTGAAGCTTTCTTT
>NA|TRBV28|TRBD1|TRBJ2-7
CASNRPGQGPYEQYF
TGTGCCAGCAACCGACCGGGACAGGGCCCCTACGAGCAGTACTTC
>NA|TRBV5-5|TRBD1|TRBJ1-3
CASSFVLVQTGGNTIYF
TGTGCCAGCAGCTTTGTACTGGTCCAGACAGGGGGGAACACCATATATTTT
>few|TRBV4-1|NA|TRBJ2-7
CASSQVGDVYEQYF
TGCGCCAGCAGCCAAGTAGGGGATGTCTACGAGCAGTACTTC
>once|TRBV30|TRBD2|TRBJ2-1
CAWRGEGQNEQFF
TGTGCCTGGAGGGGGGAGGGCCAGAATGAGCAGTTCTTC
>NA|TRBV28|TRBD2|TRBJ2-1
CASRGASGVAGALKEQFF
TGTGCCAGCAGAGGGGCCTCCGGGGTAGCGGGAGCGTTGAAAGAGCAGTTCTTC
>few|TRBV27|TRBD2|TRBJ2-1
CASSLSIAGDRFF
TGTGCCAGCAGTTTAAGCATCGCGGGAGATCGGTTCTTC
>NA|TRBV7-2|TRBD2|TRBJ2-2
CASSLRGGNTGELFF
TGTGCCAGCAGCTTGCGGGGGGGGAACACCGGGGAGCTGTTTTTT